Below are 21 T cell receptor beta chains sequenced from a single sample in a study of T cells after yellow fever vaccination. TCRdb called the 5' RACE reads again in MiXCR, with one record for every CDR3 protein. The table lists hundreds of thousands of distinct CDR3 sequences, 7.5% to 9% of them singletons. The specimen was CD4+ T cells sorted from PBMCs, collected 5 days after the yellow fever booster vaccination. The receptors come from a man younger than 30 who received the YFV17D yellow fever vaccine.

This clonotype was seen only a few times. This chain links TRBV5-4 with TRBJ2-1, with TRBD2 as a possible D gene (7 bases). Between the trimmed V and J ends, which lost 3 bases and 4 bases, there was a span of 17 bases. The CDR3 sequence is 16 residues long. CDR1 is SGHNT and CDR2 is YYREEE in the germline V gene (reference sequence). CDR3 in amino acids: CASSWPRAGAYNEQFF. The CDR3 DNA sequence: TGTGCCAGCAGCTGGCCTCGCGCGGGGGCTTACAATGAGCAGTTCTTC.

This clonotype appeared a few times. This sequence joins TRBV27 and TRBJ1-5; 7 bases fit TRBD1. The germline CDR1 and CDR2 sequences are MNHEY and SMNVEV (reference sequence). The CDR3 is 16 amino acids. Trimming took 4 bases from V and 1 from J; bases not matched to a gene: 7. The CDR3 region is CASSSRGGQSNQPQHF. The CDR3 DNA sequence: TGTGCCAGCAGTTCCCGTGGGGGACAGAGCAATCAGCCCCAGCATTTT.

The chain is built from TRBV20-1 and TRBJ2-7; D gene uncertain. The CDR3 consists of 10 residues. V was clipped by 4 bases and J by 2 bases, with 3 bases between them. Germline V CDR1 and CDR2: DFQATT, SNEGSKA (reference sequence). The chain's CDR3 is CSATPYEQYF. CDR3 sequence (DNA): TGCAGTGCTACCCCCTACGAGCAGTACTTC.

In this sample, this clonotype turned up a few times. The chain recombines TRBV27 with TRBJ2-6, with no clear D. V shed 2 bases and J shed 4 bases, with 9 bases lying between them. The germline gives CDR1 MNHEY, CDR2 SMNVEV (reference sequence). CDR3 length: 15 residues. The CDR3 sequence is CASSLLGTGANVLTF. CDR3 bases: TGTGCCAGCAGTTTACTCGGTACCGGGGCCAACGTCCTGACTTTC.

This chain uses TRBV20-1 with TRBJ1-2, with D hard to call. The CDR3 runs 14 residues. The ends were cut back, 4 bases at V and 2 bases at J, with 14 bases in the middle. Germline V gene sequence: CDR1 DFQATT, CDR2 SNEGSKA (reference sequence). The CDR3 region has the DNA TGCAGTGCTATGCTTCGTATGGGGAACTATGGCTACACCTTC. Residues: CSAMLRMGNYGYTF.

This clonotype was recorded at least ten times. This CDR3 reads CASNDGNAGANVLTF. CDR3 DNA sequence: TGCGCCAGCAACGACGGGAACGCTGGGGCCAACGTCCTGACTTTC. J is TRBJ2-6 and V is TRBV5-1; D possibly corresponds to TRBD2 (5 bases). The germline V and J ends were trimmed by 6 bases and 2 bases, with 12 bases remaining between them. CDR1 and CDR2 from the germline V gene are SGHRS and YFSETQ. This CDR3 has 15 residues.

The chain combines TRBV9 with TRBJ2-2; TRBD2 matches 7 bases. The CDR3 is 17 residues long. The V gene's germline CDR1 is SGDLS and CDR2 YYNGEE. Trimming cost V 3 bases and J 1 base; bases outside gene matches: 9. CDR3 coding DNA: TGTGCCAGCAGCGCCGCCCGGGGAGGGGTGAACACCGGGGAGCTGTTTTTT. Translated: CASSAARGGVNTGELFF.

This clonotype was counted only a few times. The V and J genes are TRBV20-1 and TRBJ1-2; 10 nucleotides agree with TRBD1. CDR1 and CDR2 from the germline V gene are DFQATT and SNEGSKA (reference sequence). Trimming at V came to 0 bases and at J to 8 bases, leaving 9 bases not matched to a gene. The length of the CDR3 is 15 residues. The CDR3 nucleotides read TGCAGTGCTAGAGACCCATCCTGGGACAGGGGCGGCTACACCTTC. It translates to CSARDPSWDRGGYTF.

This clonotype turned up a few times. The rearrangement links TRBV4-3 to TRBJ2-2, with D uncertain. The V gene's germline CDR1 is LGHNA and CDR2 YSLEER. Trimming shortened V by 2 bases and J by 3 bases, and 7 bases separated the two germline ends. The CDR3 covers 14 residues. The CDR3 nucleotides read TGCGCCAGCAGCCAACAAAGGGACACCGGGGAGCTGTTTTTT. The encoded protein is CASSQQRDTGELFF.

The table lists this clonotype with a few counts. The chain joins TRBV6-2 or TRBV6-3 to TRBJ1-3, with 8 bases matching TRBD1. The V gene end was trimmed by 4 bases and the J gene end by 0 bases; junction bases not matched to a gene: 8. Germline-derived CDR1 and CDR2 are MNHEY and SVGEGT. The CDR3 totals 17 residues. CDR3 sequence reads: CASSSGRGLLSGNTIYF. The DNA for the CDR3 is TGTGCCAGCAGTTCCGGCAGGGGGCTACTCTCTGGAAACACCATATATTTT.

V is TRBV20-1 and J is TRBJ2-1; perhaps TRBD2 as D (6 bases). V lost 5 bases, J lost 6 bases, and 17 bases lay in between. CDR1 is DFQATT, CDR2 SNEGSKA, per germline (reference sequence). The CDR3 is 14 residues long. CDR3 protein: CSALPGLPFNEQFF. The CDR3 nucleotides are TGCAGTGCTCTCCCGGGACTTCCTTTCAATGAGCAGTTCTTC.

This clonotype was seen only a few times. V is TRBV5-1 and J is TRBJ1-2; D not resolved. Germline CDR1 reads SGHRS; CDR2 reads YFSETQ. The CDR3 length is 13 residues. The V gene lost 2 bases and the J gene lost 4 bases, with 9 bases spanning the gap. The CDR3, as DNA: TGCGCCAGCAGCTTTCAGGAAGTCTATGGCTACACCTTC. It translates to CASSFQEVYGYTF.

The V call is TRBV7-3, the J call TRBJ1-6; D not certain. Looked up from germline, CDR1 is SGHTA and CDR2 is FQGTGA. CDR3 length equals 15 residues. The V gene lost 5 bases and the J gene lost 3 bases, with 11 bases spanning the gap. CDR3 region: CASSQRALYNSPLHF. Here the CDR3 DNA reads TGTGCCAGCAGCCAAAGGGCCCTCTATAATTCACCCCTCCACTTT.

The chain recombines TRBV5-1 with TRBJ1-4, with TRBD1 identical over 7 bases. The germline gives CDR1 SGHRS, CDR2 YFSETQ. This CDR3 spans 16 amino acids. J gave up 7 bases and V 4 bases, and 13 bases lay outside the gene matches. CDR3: CASSTGQAGGAEKLFF. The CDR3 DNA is TGCGCCAGCAGCACCGGACAGGCCGGAGGGGCTGAAAAACTGTTTTTT.

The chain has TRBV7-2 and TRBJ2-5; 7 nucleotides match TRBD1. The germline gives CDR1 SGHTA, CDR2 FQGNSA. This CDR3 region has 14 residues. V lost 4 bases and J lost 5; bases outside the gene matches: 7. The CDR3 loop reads CASSSRTGRETQYF. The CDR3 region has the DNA TGTGCCAGCAGCTCCCGGACAGGCCGGGAGACCCAGTACTTC. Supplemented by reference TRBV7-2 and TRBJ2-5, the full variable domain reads GAGVSQSPSNKVTEKGKDVELRCDPISGHTALYWYRQSLGQGLEFLIYFQGNSAPDKSGLPSDRFSAERTGGSVSTLTIQRTQQEDSAVYLCASSSRTGRETQYFGPGTRLLVL.

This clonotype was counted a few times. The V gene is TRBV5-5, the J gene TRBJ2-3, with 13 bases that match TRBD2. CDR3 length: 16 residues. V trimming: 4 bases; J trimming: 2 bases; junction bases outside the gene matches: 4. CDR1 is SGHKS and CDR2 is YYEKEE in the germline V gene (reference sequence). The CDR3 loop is CASSRTSGGTTDTQYF. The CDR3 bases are TGTGCCAGCAGCCGGACTAGCGGGGGTACCACAGATACGCAGTATTTT.

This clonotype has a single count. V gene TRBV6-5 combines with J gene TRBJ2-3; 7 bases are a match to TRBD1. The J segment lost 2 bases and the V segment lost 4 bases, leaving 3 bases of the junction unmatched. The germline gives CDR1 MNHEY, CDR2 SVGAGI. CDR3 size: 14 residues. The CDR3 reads CASSWDSLTDTQYF. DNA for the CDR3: TGTGCCAGCAGTTGGGACAGCCTCACAGATACGCAGTATTTT.

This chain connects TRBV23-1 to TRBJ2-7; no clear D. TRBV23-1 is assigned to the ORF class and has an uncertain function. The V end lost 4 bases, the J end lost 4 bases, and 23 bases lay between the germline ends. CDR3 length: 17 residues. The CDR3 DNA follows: TGCGCCAGCAGTCCCTCCGCCTCAAACCAATACTGTTACGAGCAGTACGTC. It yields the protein CASSPSASNQYCYEQYV.

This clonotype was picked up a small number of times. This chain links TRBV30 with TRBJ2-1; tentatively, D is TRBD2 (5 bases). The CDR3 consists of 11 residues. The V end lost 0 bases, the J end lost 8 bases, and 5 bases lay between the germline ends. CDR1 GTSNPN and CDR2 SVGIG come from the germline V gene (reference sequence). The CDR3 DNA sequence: TGTGCCTGGAGTGTTAGCGATGAGCAGTTCTTC. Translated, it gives CAWSVSDEQFF.

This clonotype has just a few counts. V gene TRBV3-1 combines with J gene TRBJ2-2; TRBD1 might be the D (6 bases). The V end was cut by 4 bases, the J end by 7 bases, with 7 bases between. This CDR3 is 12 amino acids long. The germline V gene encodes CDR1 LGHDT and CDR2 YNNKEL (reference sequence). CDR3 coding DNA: TGTGCCAGCAGCCTAGGGGGCGGGGAGCTGTTTTTT. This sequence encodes CASSLGGGELFF.

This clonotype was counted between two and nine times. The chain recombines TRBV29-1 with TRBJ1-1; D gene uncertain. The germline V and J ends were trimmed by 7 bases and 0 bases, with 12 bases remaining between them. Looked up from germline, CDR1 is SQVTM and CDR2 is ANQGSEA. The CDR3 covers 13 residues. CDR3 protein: CSGGRYMNTEAFF. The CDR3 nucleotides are TGCAGCGGTGGACGCTACATGAACACTGAAGCTTTCTTT.